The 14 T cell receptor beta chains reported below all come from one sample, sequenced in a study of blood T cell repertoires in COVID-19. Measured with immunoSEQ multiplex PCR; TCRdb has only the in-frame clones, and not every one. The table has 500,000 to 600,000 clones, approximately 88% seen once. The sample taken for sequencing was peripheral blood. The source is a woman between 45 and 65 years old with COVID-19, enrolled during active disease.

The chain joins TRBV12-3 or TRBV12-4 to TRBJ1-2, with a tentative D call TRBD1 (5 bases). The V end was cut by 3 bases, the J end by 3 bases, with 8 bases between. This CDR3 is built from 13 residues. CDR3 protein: CASSFAGDYGYTF. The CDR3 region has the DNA TGTGCCAGCAGTTTTGCGGGGGACTATGGCTACACCTTC.

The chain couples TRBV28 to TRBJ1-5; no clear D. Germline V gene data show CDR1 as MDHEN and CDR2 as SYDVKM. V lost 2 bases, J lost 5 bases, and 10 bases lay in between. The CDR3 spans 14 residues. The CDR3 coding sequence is TGTGCCAGCAGTTTAGGAGTGTCCCATCAGCCCCAGCATTTT. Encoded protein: CASSLGVSHQPQHF.

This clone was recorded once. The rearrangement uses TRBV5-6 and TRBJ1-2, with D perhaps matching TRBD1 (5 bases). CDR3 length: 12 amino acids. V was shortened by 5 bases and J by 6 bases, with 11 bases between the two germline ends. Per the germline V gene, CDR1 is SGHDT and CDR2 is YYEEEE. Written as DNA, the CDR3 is TGTGCCAGCAGTCGGGGGGATCATGGCTACACCTTC. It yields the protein CASSRGDHGYTF.

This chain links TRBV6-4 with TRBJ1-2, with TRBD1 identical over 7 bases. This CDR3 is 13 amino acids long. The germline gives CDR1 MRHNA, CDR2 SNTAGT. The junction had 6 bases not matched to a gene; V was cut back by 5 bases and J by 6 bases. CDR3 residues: CASSRGQNDGYTF. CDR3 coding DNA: TGTGCCAGCAGTAGGGGGCAGAATGATGGCTACACCTTC.

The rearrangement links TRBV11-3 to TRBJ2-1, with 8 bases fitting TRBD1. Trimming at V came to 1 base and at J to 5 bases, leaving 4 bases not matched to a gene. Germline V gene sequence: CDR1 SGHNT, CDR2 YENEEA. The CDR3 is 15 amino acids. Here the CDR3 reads CASSLGPGQDNEQFF. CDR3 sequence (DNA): TGTGCCAGCAGCTTAGGTCCGGGACAGGACAATGAGCAGTTCTTC.

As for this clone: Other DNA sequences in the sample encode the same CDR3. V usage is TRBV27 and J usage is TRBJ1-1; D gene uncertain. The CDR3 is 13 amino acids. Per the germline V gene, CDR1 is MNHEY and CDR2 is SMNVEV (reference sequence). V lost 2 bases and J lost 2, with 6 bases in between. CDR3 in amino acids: CASSLGLNTEAFF. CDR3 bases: TGTGCCAGCAGTTTAGGGCTTAACACTGAAGCTTTCTTT.

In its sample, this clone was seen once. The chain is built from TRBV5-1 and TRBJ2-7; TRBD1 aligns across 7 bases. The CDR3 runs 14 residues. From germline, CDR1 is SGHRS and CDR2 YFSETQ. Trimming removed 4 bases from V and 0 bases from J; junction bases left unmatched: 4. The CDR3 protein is CASSTTGSSYEQYF. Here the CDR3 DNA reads TGCGCCAGCAGCACGACAGGGAGCTCCTACGAGCAGTACTTC.

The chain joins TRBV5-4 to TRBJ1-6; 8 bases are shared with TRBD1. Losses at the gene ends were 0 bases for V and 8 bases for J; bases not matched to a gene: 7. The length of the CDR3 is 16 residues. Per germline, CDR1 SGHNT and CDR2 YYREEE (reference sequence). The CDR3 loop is CASSLGGQDFDSPLHF. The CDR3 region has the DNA TGTGCCAGCAGCTTGGGGGGACAGGACTTTGATTCACCCCTCCACTTT. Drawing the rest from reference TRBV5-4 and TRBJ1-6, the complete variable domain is ETGVTQSPTHLIKTRGQQVTLRCSSQSGHNTVSWYQQALGQGPQFIFQYYREEENGRGNFPPRFSGLQFPNYSSELNVNALELDDSALYLCASSLGGQDFDSPLHFGNGTRLTVT.

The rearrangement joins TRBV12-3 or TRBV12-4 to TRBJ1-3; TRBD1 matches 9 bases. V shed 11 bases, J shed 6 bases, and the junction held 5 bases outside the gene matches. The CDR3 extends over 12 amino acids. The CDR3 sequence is CAGQGSENTIYF. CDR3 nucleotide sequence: TGTGCCGGACAGGGGTCAGAAAACACCATATATTTT.

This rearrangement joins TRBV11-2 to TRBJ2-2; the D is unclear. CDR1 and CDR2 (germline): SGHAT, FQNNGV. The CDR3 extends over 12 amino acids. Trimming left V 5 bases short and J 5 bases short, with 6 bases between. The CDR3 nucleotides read TGTGCCAGCAGCCTCCAGACCGGGGAGCTGTTTTTT. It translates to CASSLQTGELFF.

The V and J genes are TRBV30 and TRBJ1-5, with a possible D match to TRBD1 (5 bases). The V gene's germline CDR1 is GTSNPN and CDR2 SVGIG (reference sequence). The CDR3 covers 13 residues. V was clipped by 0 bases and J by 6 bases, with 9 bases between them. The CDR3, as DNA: TGTGCCTGGAGTGTACAGGCCTCTCAGCCCCAGCATTTT. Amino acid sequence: CAWSVQASQPQHF.

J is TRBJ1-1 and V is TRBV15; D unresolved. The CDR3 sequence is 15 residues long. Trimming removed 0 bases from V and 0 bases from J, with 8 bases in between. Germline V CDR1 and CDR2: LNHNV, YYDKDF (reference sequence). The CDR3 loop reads CATSREAAMNTEAFF. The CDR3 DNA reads TGTGCCACCAGCAGAGAGGCGGCCATGAACACTGAAGCTTTCTTT. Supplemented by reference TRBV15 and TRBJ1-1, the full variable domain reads DAMVIQNPRYQVTQFGKPVTLSCSQTLNHNVMYWYQQKSSQAPKLLFHYYDKDFNNEADTPDNFQSRRPNTSFCFLDIRSPGLGDTAMYLCATSREAAMNTEAFFGQGTRLTVV.

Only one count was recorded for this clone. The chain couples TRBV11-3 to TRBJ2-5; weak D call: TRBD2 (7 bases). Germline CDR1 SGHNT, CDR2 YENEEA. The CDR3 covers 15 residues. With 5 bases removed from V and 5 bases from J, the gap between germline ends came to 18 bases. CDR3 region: CASSPGGRARETQYF. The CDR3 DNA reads TGTGCCAGCAGCCCGGGGGGCAGGGCTCGGGAGACCCAGTACTTC. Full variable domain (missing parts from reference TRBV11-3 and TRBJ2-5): EAGVVQSPRYKIIEKKQPVAFWCNPISGHNTLYWYLQNLGQGPELLIRYENEEAVDDSQLPKDRFSAERLKGVDSTLKIQPAELGDSAVYLCASSPGGRARETQYFGPGTRLLVL.

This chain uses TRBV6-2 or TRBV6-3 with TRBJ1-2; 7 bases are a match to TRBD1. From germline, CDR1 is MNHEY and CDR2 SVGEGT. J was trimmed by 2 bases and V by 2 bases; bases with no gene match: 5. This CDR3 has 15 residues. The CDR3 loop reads CASSYRLTGNYGYTF. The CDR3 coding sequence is TGTGCCAGCAGTTACCGCCTGACAGGGAACTATGGCTACACCTTC.